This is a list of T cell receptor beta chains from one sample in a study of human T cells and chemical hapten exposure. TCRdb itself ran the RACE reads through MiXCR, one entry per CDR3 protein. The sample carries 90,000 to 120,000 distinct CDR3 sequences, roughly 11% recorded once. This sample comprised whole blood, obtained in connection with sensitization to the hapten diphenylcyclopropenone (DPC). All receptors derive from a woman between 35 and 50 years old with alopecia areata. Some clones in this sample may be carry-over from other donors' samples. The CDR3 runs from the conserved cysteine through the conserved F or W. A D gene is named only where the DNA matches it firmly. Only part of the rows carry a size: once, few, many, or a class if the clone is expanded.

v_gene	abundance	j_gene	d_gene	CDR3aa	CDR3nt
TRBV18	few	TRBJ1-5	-	CASSTTPGNQPQHF	TGTGCCAGCTCCACCACGCCGGGCAATCAGCCCCAGCATTTT
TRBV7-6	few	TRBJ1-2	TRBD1	CASSRQGDYGYTF	TGTGCCAGCAGTCGACAGGGGGACTATGGCTACACCTTC
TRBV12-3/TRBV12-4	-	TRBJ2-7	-	CASLGHLISYEQYF	TGTGCCAGCCTGGGACACCTTATCTCCTACGAGCAGTACTTC
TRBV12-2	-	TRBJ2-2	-	CASRFQGPNTGELFF	TGTGCAAGTCGCTTTCAGGGACCGAACACCGGGGAGCTGTTTTTT
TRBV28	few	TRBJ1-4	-	CASYGQGNEKLFF	TGTGCCAGCTACGGCCAGGGGAATGAAAAACTGTTTTTT
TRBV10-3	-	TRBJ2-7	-	CAISDRVGANEQYF	TGTGCCATCAGTGACAGGGTAGGGGCCAACGAGCAGTACTTC
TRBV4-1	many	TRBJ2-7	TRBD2	CASSPTVASGVYEQYF	TGCGCCAGCAGCCCCACGGTCGCTAGCGGCGTCTACGAGCAGTACTTC
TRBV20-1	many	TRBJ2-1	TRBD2	CSVLADGFSYNEQFF	TGCAGTGTACTAGCGGACGGATTCTCCTACAATGAGCAGTTCTTC
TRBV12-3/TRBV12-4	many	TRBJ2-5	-	CASSPLGVQETQYF	TGTGCCAGCAGTCCCCTCGGGGTCCAAGAGACCCAGTACTTC
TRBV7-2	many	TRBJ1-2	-	CASSGGNYGYTF	TGTGCCAGCAGCGGGGGGAACTATGGCTACACCTTC
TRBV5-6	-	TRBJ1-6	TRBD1	CASSLALGTGLNSPLHF	TGTGCCAGCAGCTTGGCCCTCGGGACAGGGCTTAATTCACCCCTCCACTTT
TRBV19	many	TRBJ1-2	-	CASSTVRGYTF	TGTGCCAGTAGTACTGTCCGGGGCTACACCTTC
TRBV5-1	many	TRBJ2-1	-	CASSLAMGTRDEQFF	TGCGCCAGCAGCTTGGCCATGGGTACGCGGGATGAGCAGTTCTTC
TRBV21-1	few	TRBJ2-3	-	CASSKGTTGDLTDTQYF	TGTGCCAGCAGCAAAGGGACGACGGGAGACCTCACAGATACGCAGTATTTT
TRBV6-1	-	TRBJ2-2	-	CASRQQGANTGELFF	TGTGCCAGCAGGCAACAGGGTGCGAACACCGGGGAGCTGTTTTTT
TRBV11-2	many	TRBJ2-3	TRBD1	CASRMRRDRGSTDTQYF	TGTGCCAGCAGAATGCGCCGGGACAGGGGGAGCACAGATACGCAGTATTTT
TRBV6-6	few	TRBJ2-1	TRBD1	CASSFGTGIYNEQFF	TGTGCCAGCAGTTTCGGGACAGGGATCTACAATGAGCAGTTCTTC